This T cell receptor beta chain was obtained from a study of T cells in Graves' hyperthyroidism and ophthalmopathy. Regarding the study as a whole: Median prediction lead before ophthalmopathy onset was about 6.7 months with the model.

Template material for amplifying TCR beta CDR3 regions consisted of RNA transcripts. In the first-round RT-PCR of the TCR CDR3, the HTBI primer set was used. TCRdb reprocessed the multiplex PCR reads via MiXCR and lists one record per CDR3 protein. Of nearly 600,000 distinct CDR3 sequences in the sample, about 14% were seen once. Ophthalmopathy patients showed a Clinical Activity Score of at least 3, NOSPECS grade of at least 4 and duration under 3 months. Remarks on this clonotype: Its antigen is not identified.

The receptor comes from a woman between 18 and 29 years old with Graves' ophthalmopathy. Material for sequencing was blood.

As DNA, the CDR3 is TGTGCCAGCAGTACGGGCCCCGGGACTAGCGGGAGGTGGGAGCAGTACTTC. Translation: CASSTGPGTSGRWEQYF. The rearrangement joins TRBV28 to TRBJ2-7, with 15 positions matching TRBD2. Trimming at V came to 5 bases and at J to 7 bases, leaving 12 bases not matched to a gene. Germline CDR1 MDHEN, CDR2 SYDVKM. The CDR3 covers 17 residues.